The rows below give T cell receptor beta chains drawn from one sample of a study of immune evolution from preneoplasia to lung adenocarcinoma. Assay: immunoSEQ multiplex PCR; the TCRdb copy retains only in-frame clones and omits some. The sample lists 7,000 to 10,000 clones, around 81% occurring once. The sample taken for sequencing was FFPE invasive lung adenocarcinoma tissue. These receptor sequences come from a person aged 45 to 59 with lung adenocarcinoma. Both conserved end residues are part of each CDR3. The D gene is left open where the match is weak. The listing skips clone size in some rows; elsewhere it reads once, few, many or a size class.

clone size,J gene,CDR3 length,D gene,V gene,CDR3 protein,CDR3 DNA
-,TRBJ1-1,15,TRBD1,TRBV6-6,CASSLRQGENTEAFF,TGTGCCAGCAGTCTCAGACAGGGGGAGAACACTGAAGCTTTCTTT
-,TRBJ1-4,15,-,TRBV6-5,CASSYSTGRIEKLFF,TGTGCCAGCAGTTACTCAACGGGGCGGATTGAAAAACTGTTTTTT
-,TRBJ1-4,13,-,TRBV5-1,CASSLTGNEKLFF,TGCGCCAGCAGCTTGACAGGCAATGAAAAACTGTTTTTT
once,TRBJ1-1,15,-,TRBV4-1,CASSQDTMYGAEAFF,TGCGCCAGCAGCCAAGATACGATGTATGGCGCTGAAGCTTTCTTT
-,TRBJ1-4,13,-,TRBV7-2,CASSLARGEKLFF,TGTGCCAGCAGCTTAGCTCGAGGTGAAAAACTGTTTTTT
-,TRBJ1-4,16,-,TRBV13,CASSLASSVFAEKLFF,TGTGCCAGCAGCTTAGCTTCGTCAGTTTTCGCGGAAAAACTGTTTTTT
-,TRBJ2-3,17,-,TRBV5-1,CASSLVSSSLSTDTQYF,TGCGCCAGCAGCTTGGTGTCCAGCTCCCTGTCGACAGATACGCAGTATTTT
once,TRBJ1-1,12,TRBD1,TRBV28,CASGQENTEAFF,TGTGCCAGCGGACAGGAGAACACTGAAGCTTTCTTT
once,TRBJ1-5,20,-,TRBV9,CASSVATRSQDRYSNQPQHF,TGTGCCAGCAGCGTAGCTACACGTAGCCAGGACAGATATAGCAATCAGCCCCAGCATTTT
-,TRBJ2-5,16,-,TRBV6-6,CASSYSRGVGEETQYF,TGTGCCAGCAGTTACTCGAGAGGGGTGGGTGAGGAGACCCAGTACTTC
-,TRBJ2-6,17,-,TRBV7-3,CASSLYRASSGANVLTF,TGTGCCAGCAGCTTGTACAGGGCCAGCTCTGGGGCCAACGTCCTGACTTTC
-,TRBJ1-4,14,TRBD1,TRBV19,CASRTGTGGGKLFF,TGTGCCAGTAGAACCGGGACAGGGGGCGGAAAACTGTTTTTT
-,TRBJ1-1,16,TRBD1,TRBV4-1,CASSQGLGQMNTEAFF,TGCGCCAGCAGCCAAGGCCTGGGACAGATGAACACTGAAGCTTTCTTT
-,TRBJ1-4,12,-,TRBV6-6,CASSNPRGELFF,TGTGCCAGCAGCAACCCGAGGGGTGAACTGTTTTTT
-,TRBJ2-1,13,TRBD1,TRBV12-5,CASGLGTVDEQFF,TGTGCTAGTGGTTTAGGGACAGTCGATGAGCAGTTCTTC
once,TRBJ2-7,13,-,TRBV5-1,CASSPWTDGEQYF,TGCGCCAGCAGCCCTTGGACGGACGGCGAGCAGTACTTC
-,TRBJ1-1,13,-,TRBV11-3,CASSLGTNTEAFF,TGTGCCAGCAGCTTAGGAACGAACACTGAAGCTTTCTTT
-,TRBJ2-5,12,-,TRBV11-2,CASSFKVETQYF,TGTGCCAGCAGCTTTAAGGTCGAGACCCAGTACTTC
-,TRBJ1-4,14,-,TRBV2,CASRWGPREEKLFF,TGTGCCAGCCGCTGGGGGCCGAGGGAAGAAAAACTGTTTTTT
-,TRBJ2-2,14,-,TRBV6-5,CASSYGIHTGELFF,TGTGCCAGCAGTTACGGAATTCACACCGGGGAGCTGTTTTTT
-,TRBJ2-1,14,TRBD2,TRBV11-3,CASSLFGGSNEQFF,TGTGCCAGCAGCCTTTTCGGCGGGAGCAATGAGCAGTTCTTC
-,TRBJ1-2,9,-,TRBV27,CASRVGYTF,TGTGCCAGCAGGGTTGGCTACACCTTC
-,TRBJ1-3,17,-,TRBV4-2,CASSQPLQGLSGNTIYF,TGTGCCAGCAGCCAGCCCCTTCAGGGACTCTCTGGAAACACCATATATTTT
-,TRBJ2-1,14,-,TRBV5-5,CASSLALANNEQFF,TGTGCCAGCAGCTTGGCCCTAGCAAACAATGAGCAGTTCTTC
-,TRBJ1-1,15,-,TRBV5-6,CASSFQDRLNTEAFF,TGTGCCAGCAGCTTTCAGGACAGATTGAACACTGAAGCTTTCTTT
-,TRBJ2-3,15,-,TRBV4-1,CASSQAGAPGDTQYF,TGCGCCAGCAGCCAAGCGGGGGCCCCAGGAGATACGCAGTATTTT
few,TRBJ1-1,18,-,TRBV4-1,CASSQALGLLDRNTEAFF,TGCGCCAGCAGCCAAGCATTAGGGTTGCTCGACAGGAACACTGAAGCTTTCTTT
-,TRBJ2-7,14,TRBD2,TRBV5-6,CASSFGLAGGEQYF,TGTGCCAGCAGCTTTGGACTAGCGGGGGGTGAGCAGTACTTC
once,TRBJ1-5,12,-,TRBV10-1,CASSDNNQPQHF,TGCGCCAGCAGTGACAACAATCAGCCCCAGCATTTT
-,TRBJ2-3,14,TRBD1,TRBV5-1,CASSWGQGSDTQYF,TGCGCCAGCAGCTGGGGACAGGGATCAGATACGCAGTATTTT
once,TRBJ2-5,12,-,TRBV5-1,CASSPTGETQYF,TGCGCCAGCAGTCCAACCGGAGAGACCCAGTACTTC
-,TRBJ2-7,12,-,TRBV6-5,CASSYSGREQYF,TGTGCCAGCAGTTACTCGGGTCGCGAGCAGTACTTC
-,TRBJ2-5,15,-,TRBV7-2,CASSLVRGTEETQYF,TGTGCCAGCAGCTTAGTTCGGGGGACGGAGGAGACCCAGTACTTC
once,TRBJ1-4,14,-,TRBV6-5,CASRRGAPNEKLFF,TGTGCCAGCAGGAGGGGAGCCCCGAATGAAAAACTGTTTTTT
-,TRBJ1-2,15,TRBD1,TRBV29-1,CSVEKDRYTNYGYTF,TGCAGCGTTGAAAAGGACAGGTACACTAACTATGGCTACACCTTC
-,TRBJ2-7,15,TRBD1,TRBV6-1,CASTPSPTGGLEQYF,TGTGCCAGCACCCCGAGCCCTACAGGGGGCCTCGAGCAGTACTTC
once,TRBJ1-4,15,-,TRBV5-6,CASRGQQGFNEKLFF,TGTGCCAGCAGGGGCCAACAGGGTTTTAATGAAAAACTGTTTTTT
-,TRBJ1-1,13,-,TRBV10-1,CASSERARGVAFF,TGCGCCAGCAGTGAGAGGGCAAGAGGAGTAGCTTTCTTT
-,TRBJ1-1,13,-,TRBV27,CASRATGDTEAFF,TGTGCCAGCAGAGCTACAGGCGACACTGAAGCTTTCTTT
-,TRBJ2-5,13,-,TRBV5-1,CASSPQGRETQYF,TGCGCCAGCAGTCCACAGGGCAGGGAGACCCAGTACTTC
-,TRBJ2-7,16,TRBD2,TRBV11-2,CASSLGLAGAVYEQYF,TGTGCCAGCAGCTTGGGACTAGCGGGAGCGGTCTACGAGCAGTACTTC
-,TRBJ1-1,11,-,TRBV11-1,CASSFRDEAFF,TGTGCCAGCAGCTTTAGGGATGAAGCTTTCTTT
-,TRBJ2-2,16,-,TRBV4-2,CASSQDHRTGTGELFF,TGTGCCAGCAGCCAAGATCATAGGACCGGCACCGGGGAGCTGTTTTTT
few,TRBJ1-1,17,TRBD1,TRBV29-1,CSPDCGTGLRRNTEAFF,TGCAGCCCTGACTGCGGGACAGGGTTACGACGGAACACTGAAGCTTTCTTT
-,TRBJ2-3,15,-,TRBV5-1,CASSFDLTSTDTQYF,TGCGCCAGCAGCTTTGATCTTACTAGCACAGATACGCAGTATTTT
-,TRBJ2-3,14,TRBD2,TRBV30,CAGGLAGSTDTQYF,TGTGCCGGGGGGCTAGCGGGGAGCACAGATACGCAGTATTTT
once,TRBJ2-5,12,-,TRBV29-1,CSVGQLQETQYF,TGCAGCGTTGGACAGCTCCAAGAGACCCAGTACTTC
-,TRBJ1-5,14,-,TRBV5-1,CASSLRGTHQPQHF,TGCGCCAGCAGCTTAAGGGGGACCCATCAGCCCCAGCATTTT
-,TRBJ2-1,17,TRBD2,TRBV5-4,CASSSYGGGALLNEQFF,TGTGCCAGCAGCTCCTACGGGGGGGGCGCTCTCCTAAATGAGCAGTTCTTC
once,TRBJ2-1,12,-,TRBV2,CASSASYNEQFF,TGTGCCAGCAGTGCTTCCTACAATGAGCAGTTCTTC
-,TRBJ2-2,16,-,TRBV18,CASSPPAGKSTGELFF,TGTGCCAGCTCACCACCGGCAGGGAAGTCCACCGGGGAGCTGTTTTTT
-,TRBJ1-4,16,TRBD1,TRBV4-2,CASSQDGQGWNEKLFF,TGTGCCAGCAGCCAAGATGGACAGGGGTGGAATGAAAAACTGTTTTTT
-,TRBJ2-1,12,-,TRBV27,CASSPGYNEQFF,TGTGCCAGCAGCCCAGGTTACAATGAGCAGTTCTTC
-,TRBJ1-2,13,TRBD1,TRBV7-8,CASSRTGGEGYTF,TGTGCCAGCAGCCGGACAGGGGGCGAGGGCTACACCTTC
-,TRBJ1-1,15,TRBD1,TRBV19,CASSFVTTGGFEAFF,TGTGCCAGTAGTTTCGTAACGACAGGGGGCTTTGAAGCTTTCTTT
-,TRBJ1-2,14,-,TRBV14,CASSPGTVAGGYTF,TGTGCCAGCAGCCCCGGGACGGTGGCGGGTGGCTACACCTTC
-,TRBJ1-2,14,-,TRBV6-6,CASSYPQDSYGYTF,TGTGCCAGCAGTTACCCACAGGACAGCTATGGCTACACCTTC
-,TRBJ2-3,20,TRBD2,TRBV2,CASSEDPRRGGRVGTDTQYF,TGTGCCAGCAGTGAAGACCCTCGGCGGGGGGGCCGGGTGGGCACAGATACGCAGTATTTT
-,TRBJ1-1,14,-,TRBV27,CASSFWRGGTEAFF,TGTGCCAGCAGTTTCTGGAGGGGCGGGACTGAAGCTTTCTTT
-,TRBJ2-1,15,TRBD2,TRBV7-6,CASSLASGRSNEQFF,TGTGCCAGCAGCTTAGCTAGCGGGAGAAGCAATGAGCAGTTCTTC